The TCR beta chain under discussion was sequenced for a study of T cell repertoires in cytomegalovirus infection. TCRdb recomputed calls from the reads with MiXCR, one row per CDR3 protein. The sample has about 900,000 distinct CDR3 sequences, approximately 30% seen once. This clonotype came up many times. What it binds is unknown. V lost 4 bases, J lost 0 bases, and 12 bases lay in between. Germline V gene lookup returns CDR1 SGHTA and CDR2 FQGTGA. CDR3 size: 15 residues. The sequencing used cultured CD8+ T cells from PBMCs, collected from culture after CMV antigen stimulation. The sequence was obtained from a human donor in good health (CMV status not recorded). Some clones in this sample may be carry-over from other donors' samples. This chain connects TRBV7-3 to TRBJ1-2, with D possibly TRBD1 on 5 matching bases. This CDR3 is CASSSPGRANYGYTF. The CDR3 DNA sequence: TGTGCCAGCAGCTCCCCAGGGAGAGCTAACTATGGCTACACCTTC.